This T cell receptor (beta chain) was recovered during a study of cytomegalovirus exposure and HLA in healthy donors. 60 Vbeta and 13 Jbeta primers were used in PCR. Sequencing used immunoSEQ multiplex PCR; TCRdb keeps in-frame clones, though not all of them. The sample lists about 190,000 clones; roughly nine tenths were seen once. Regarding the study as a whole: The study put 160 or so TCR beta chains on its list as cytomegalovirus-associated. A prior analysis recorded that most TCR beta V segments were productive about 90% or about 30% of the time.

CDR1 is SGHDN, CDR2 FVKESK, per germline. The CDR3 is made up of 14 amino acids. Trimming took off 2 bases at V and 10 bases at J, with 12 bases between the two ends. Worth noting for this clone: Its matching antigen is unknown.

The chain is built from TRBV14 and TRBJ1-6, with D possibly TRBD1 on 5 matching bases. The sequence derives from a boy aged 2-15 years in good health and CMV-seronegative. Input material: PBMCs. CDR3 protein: CASSQQGVTSPLHF. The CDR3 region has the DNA TGTGCCAGCAGCCAACAGGGCGTTACATCACCCCTCCACTTT.